This entry concerns a single TCR beta chain. The target antigen is unknown. The data stem from a study of T cells after posttransplantation cyclophosphamide. Whole-study findings and limits: Donor CD8+ memory clones often dominated recipient blood repertoires at later times. Skin or GI-infiltrating T cells shared few TRB sequences with blood. TRB clonality was highly associated with recipient CMV seropositivity and reactivation.

Treatment was busulfan-fludarabine conditioning, a marrow graft, and cyclophosphamide on days +3 and +4. Produced via immunoSEQ multiplex PCR; TCRdb's table is partial and in-frame only. This sample has under 50,000 clones, with around 90% found just once. This CDR3 is 18 amino acids long. Germline V gene lookup returns CDR1 SGHRS and CDR2 YFSETQ. V was pared by 4 bases and J by 4 bases, with 17 bases of the junction left unmatched. The TCR comes from a male patient aged 60-69 years who received an allogeneic stem cell transplant from a related donor and was CMV-positive. Some T cells may possibly be graft donor cells. The V call is TRBV5-1, the J call TRBJ1-1; 9 nucleotides agree with TRBD1. The sequenced sample was PBMCs, obtained just over 60 days after allogeneic stem cell transplant with posttransplant cyclophosphamide. In DNA, the CDR3 is TGCGCCAGCAGCCCGGTTCCCCCCTGGGACAGGGAAAGCACTGAAGCTTTCTTT. It is translated as CASSPVPPWDRESTEAFF.